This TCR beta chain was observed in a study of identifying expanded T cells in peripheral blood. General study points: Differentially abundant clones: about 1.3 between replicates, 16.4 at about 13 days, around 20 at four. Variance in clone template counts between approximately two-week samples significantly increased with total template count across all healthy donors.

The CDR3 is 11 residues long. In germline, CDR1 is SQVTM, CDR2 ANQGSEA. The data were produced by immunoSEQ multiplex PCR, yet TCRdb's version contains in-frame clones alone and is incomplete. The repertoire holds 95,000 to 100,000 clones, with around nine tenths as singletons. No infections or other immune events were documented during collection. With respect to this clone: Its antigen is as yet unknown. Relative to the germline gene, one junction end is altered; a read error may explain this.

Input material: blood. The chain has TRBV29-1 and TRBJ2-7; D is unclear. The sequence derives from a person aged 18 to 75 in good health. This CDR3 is CSVAQLDEQHF. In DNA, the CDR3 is TGCAGCGTTGCACAGCTCGACGAGCAGCACTTC.